The TCR beta chain described here comes from a study of cytomegalovirus exposure and HLA in healthy donors. Researchers ran the PCR with 60 Vbeta and 13 Jbeta primers. Profiling relied on immunoSEQ multiplex PCR, and the TCRdb table lists in-frame clones only, not all of them. In the table there are 150,000 to 200,000 clones, 81% of which are singletons. The CDR3 is made up of 13 amino acids. V lost 10 bases, J lost 8 bases, and 15 bases lay in between. Germline V gene lookup returns CDR1 SNHLY and CDR2 FYNNEI. The sequence was obtained from a man between 18 and 35 years old in good health and CMV-seronegative. The gene calls are TRBV2 and TRBJ1-6; D unclear. Material for sequencing was PBMCs. The CDR3 sequence is CATAGLPYSPLHF. CDR3 in DNA: TGTGCCACGGCCGGACTGCCTTATTCACCCCTCCACTTT.